The next 11 T cell receptor beta chains were all read from a single sample in a study of T cell changes during pregnancy in multiple sclerosis. The table came from immunoSEQ multiplex PCR; TCRdb's copy has only in-frame clones and leaves some out. The sample has 40,000 to 45,000 clones, roughly 91% seen once. Sequencing was performed on CD8+ T cells from peripheral blood mononuclear cells, taken after pregnancy. The receptors derive from a female donor in good health, enrolled as a control in a pregnancy study.

This clone is a singleton in its sample. This chain joins TRBV30 and TRBJ2-7; no clear D gene. V was cut by 7 bases and J by 0 bases, with 10 bases left in between. CDR1 and CDR2 from the germline V gene are GTSNPN and SVGIG (reference sequence). The CDR3 sequence is 12 residues long. CDR3 DNA sequence: TGTGCCTTTAGCTATATCTCCTACGAGCAGTACTTC. Translating it yields CAFSYISYEQYF.

The genes are TRBV7-9 and TRBJ1-1; TRBD1 is a possible D gene (5 bases). The CDR3 has 14 amino acids. With 2 bases removed from V and 3 bases from J, the gap between germline ends came to 10 bases. Germline values: CDR1 SEHNR, CDR2 FQNEAQ (reference sequence). CDR3 sequence (DNA): TGTGCCAGCAGCTTACAGGGAGGGGACACTGAAGCTTTCTTT. It codes for CASSLQGGDTEAFF.

This chain joins TRBV6-5 and TRBJ1-1, with TRBD1 identical over 9 bases. V gave up 2 bases and J gave up 1 base; unmatched junction bases: 5. The CDR3 contains 16 residues. Germline V gives CDR1 MNHEY, CDR2 SVGAGI. CDR3 in amino acids: CASSYTAGQGNTEAFF. Written as DNA, the CDR3 is TGTGCCAGCAGTTACACCGCGGGACAGGGGAACACTGAAGCTTTCTTT.

The chain uses TRBV18 and TRBJ2-3, with 7 bases identical to TRBD1. CDR1 KGHSH and CDR2 LQKENI come from the germline V gene. Trimming removed 3 bases from V and 6 bases from J; junction bases left unmatched: 3. The CDR3 has 13 amino acids. CDR3 sequence reads: CASSPGQPDTQYF. The CDR3 DNA reads as TGTGCCAGCTCACCGGGACAGCCGGATACGCAGTATTTT. Based on the CDR3 plus reference TRBV18 and TRBJ2-3, the full variable domain is NAGVMQNPRHLVRRRGQEARLRCSPMKGHSHVYWYRQLPEEGLKFMVYLQKENIIDESGMPKERFSAEFPKEGPSILRIQQVVRGDSAAYFCASSPGQPDTQYFGPGTRLTVL.

This chain links TRBV7-9 with TRBJ1-1; no clear D gene. Looked up from germline, CDR1 is SEHNR and CDR2 is FQNEAQ (reference sequence). V lost 5 bases, J lost 7 bases, and 11 bases lay in between. The CDR3 contains 12 residues. The CDR3 DNA is TGTGCCAGCAGCACGTGGCCCGATGAAGCTTTCTTT. Protein: CASSTWPDEAFF.

In its sample, this clone was seen a few times. CDR3 residues: CATGTFGDKGGYTF. CDR3 nucleotides: TGTGCCACCGGTACTTTCGGGGACAAGGGTGGCTACACCTTC. The chain has TRBV6-7 and TRBJ1-2; possibly TRBD1 for D (6 bases). TRBV6-7 is an ORF for which the function is uncertain. This CDR3 is 14 amino acids long. Trimming cost V 10 bases and J 7 bases, with 22 bases left between them.

This clone has just one count. V and J are TRBV9 and TRBJ2-1; D is possibly TRBD2 (7 bases). Trimming stripped 3 bases from V and 15 bases from J, with 22 bases between. The germline CDR1 and CDR2 sequences are SGDLS and YYNGEE. The CDR3 runs 14 residues. The CDR3: CASSGGGHTHPLFF. CDR3 nucleotides: TGTGCCAGCAGCGGGGGGGGGCACACCCATCCCCTGTTCTTC.

In its sample, this clone was seen once. The V call is TRBV4-3, the J call TRBJ1-1, with TRBD1 matching over 11 bases. The CDR3 has 14 amino acids. Germline trimming cut 0 bases from V and 13 bases from J; bases unmatched to any gene: 7. Germline V gives CDR1 LGHNA, CDR2 YSLEER. The CDR3, as DNA: TGCGCCAGCAGCCAAGACCCCGGGACAGGGGGGATTTTCTTT. This sequence encodes CASSQDPGTGGIFF.

The rearrangement joins TRBV27 to TRBJ1-5; D perhaps matches TRBD1 (5 bases). This CDR3 is 14 amino acids long. Germline CDR1 is MNHEY and CDR2 is SMNVEV (reference sequence). V lost 6 bases and J lost 9, with 18 bases in between. Here the CDR3 DNA reads TGTGCCAGCAGGCCGGGACTAACGGGGCTGCCCCAGCATTTT. Translating it yields CASRPGLTGLPQHF.

The chain has TRBV4-2 and TRBJ2-3; 10 bases fit TRBD2. CDR1 is LGHNA and CDR2 is YNFKEQ in the germline V gene. V trimming: 1 base; J trimming: 2 bases; junction bases outside the gene matches: 6. The CDR3 extends over 17 amino acids. The CDR3 DNA reads TGTGCCAGCAGCCAAGCTGTAGCGGGGGGATACACAGATACGCAGTATTTT. Its translation: CASSQAVAGGYTDTQYF.

This clone appeared a few times. V and J are TRBV5-1 and TRBJ1-2; TRBD1 might be the D (5 bases). CDR1 is SGHRS, CDR2 YFSETQ, per germline. The CDR3 is 14 residues long. The V end was cut by 4 bases, the J end by 7 bases, with 17 bases between. This chain's CDR3 is CASSLGFRTFGYTF. CDR3 DNA sequence: TGCGCCAGCAGCCTAGGGTTTCGGACATTTGGCTACACCTTC.